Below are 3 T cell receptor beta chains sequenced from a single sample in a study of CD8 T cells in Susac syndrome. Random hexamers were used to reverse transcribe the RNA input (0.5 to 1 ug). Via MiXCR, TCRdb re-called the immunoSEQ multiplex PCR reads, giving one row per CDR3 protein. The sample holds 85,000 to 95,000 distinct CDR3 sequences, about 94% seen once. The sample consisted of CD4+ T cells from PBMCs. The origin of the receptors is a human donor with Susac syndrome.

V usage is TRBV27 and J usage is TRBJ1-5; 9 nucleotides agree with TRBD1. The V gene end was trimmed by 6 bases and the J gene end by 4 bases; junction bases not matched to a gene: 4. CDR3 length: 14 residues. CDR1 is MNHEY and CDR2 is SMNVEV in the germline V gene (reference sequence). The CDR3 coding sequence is TGTGCCAGCAGCAGGGGGACAGGGAATCAGCCCCAGCATTTT. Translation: CASSRGTGNQPQHF.

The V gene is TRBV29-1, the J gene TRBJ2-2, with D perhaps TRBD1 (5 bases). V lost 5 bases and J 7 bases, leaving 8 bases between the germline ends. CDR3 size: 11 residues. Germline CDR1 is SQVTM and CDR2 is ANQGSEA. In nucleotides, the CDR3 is TGCAGCGTTAGGGGCGGCGGGGAGCTGTTTTTT. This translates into CSVRGGGELFF.

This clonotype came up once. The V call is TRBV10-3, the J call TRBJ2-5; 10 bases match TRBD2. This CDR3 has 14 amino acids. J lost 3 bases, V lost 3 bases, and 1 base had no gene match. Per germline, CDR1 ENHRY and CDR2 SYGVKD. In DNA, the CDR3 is TGTGCCATCAGTGACGGACTAGCGGAAGAGACCCAGTACTTC. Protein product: CAISDGLAEETQYF.